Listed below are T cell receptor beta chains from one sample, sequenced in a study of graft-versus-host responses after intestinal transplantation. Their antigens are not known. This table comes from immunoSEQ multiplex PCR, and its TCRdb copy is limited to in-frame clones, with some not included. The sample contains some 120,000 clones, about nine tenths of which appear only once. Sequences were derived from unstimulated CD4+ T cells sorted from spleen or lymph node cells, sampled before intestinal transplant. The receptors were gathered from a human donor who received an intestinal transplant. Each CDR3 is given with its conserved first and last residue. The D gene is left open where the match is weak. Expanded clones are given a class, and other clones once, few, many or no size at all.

CARMRTAGELFF TGTGCCCGCATGCGTACCGCCGGGGAGCTGTTTTTT - TRBJ2-2 TRBV5-8 once
CASSAGRVEKLFF TGTGCCAGCAGCGCGGGACGAGTTGAAAAACTGTTTTTT - TRBJ1-4 TRBV2 -
CASSPGTLGTTGYTF TGTGCCAGTAGTCCCGGGACACTTGGGACGACTGGCTACACCTTC - TRBJ1-2 TRBV19 -
CASSPRNTEAFF TGTGCCAGCTCACCGAGGAACACTGAAGCTTTCTTT - TRBJ1-1 TRBV18 -
CASRIGLADSYNEQFF TGTGCCAGCAGAATTGGACTAGCGGATTCCTACAATGAGCAGTTCTTC TRBD2 TRBJ2-1 TRBV7-9 -
CASSPIVGSYEQYF TGTGCCAGCAGCCCTATCGTTGGTTCCTACGAGCAGTACTTC - TRBJ2-7 TRBV7-2 -
CAWRTGGAGYTF TGTGCCTGGCGGACAGGGGGAGCTGGCTACACCTTC TRBD1 TRBJ1-2 TRBV30 -
CASSLKDGGTRDTGELFF TGTGCCAGCAGTTTAAAAGACGGCGGGACTAGGGACACCGGGGAGCTGTTTTTT TRBD2 TRBJ2-2 TRBV28 -
CASSPPVGGSEQFF TGTGCCAGCTCACCACCGGTTGGGGGGAGTGAGCAGTTCTTC - TRBJ2-1 TRBV18 -
CATSIRLRGLNEQFF TGTGCCACTAGTATACGCCTCAGAGGTCTCAATGAGCAGTTCTTC - TRBJ2-1 TRBV19 -
CSVAPGTSGTPDTQYF TGCAGCGTTGCACCCGGGACTAGCGGGACCCCCGATACGCAGTATTTT TRBD2 TRBJ2-3 TRBV29-1 -
CASSMTGRTNTEAFF TGTGCCAGCAGCATGACAGGGAGGACGAACACTGAAGCTTTCTTT TRBD1 TRBJ1-1 TRBV7-2 -
CASCPGNRGQMQPQHF TGTGCCAGCTGCCCCGGGAACAGGGGGCAGATGCAGCCCCAGCATTTT TRBD1 TRBJ1-5 TRBV28 -
CASSFTPLTENNSPLHF TGCGCCAGCAGCTTTACCCCCTTGACGGAGAATAATTCACCCCTCCACTTT - TRBJ1-6 TRBV5-1 -
CASSIVTSGSYEQYF TGTGCCAGTAGTATAGTAACTAGCGGGAGCTACGAGCAGTACTTC TRBD2 TRBJ2-7 TRBV19 -
CAISRLAGAYNEQFF TGTGCCATCAGCAGACTAGCGGGGGCGTACAATGAGCAGTTCTTC TRBD2 TRBJ2-1 TRBV10-3 -
CASSPPGTGTYEQYF TGTGCCAGCAGCCCCCCGGGGACAGGGACCTACGAGCAGTACTTC TRBD1 TRBJ2-7 TRBV6-1 -
CASSLWTSGRRVFDEQFF TGTGCCAGCAGCCTTTGGACTAGCGGGAGGCGGGTTTTCGATGAGCAGTTCTTC TRBD2 TRBJ2-1 TRBV7-9 few
CASSVYRGLRDTEAFF TGTGCCAGCAGCGTATACAGGGGCCTACGCGACACTGAAGCTTTCTTT TRBD1 TRBJ1-1 TRBV7-6 once
CASSIGTGSIYEQYF TGTGCCAGCAGCATCGGGACAGGTTCCATCTACGAGCAGTACTTC TRBD1 TRBJ2-7 TRBV9 -
CASSDREGSPLHF TGTGCCAGCAGTGACAGGGAGGGTTCACCCCTCCACTTT - TRBJ1-6 TRBV2 once
CASSPGPPLYNEQFF TGTGCCAGCTCACCAGGCCCCCCTCTCTACAATGAGCAGTTCTTC - TRBJ2-1 TRBV18 -
CASSYRQGNEQYF TGTGCCAGTAGTTACCGACAGGGCAACGAGCAGTACTTC TRBD1 TRBJ2-7 TRBV19 -
CASTLGQGMGQPQHF TGTGCCAGCACCTTGGGACAGGGGATGGGTCAGCCCCAGCATTTT TRBD1 TRBJ1-5 TRBV6-6 -
CASSVLAGYRGDTQYF TGCGCCAGCAGCGTTCTAGCGGGGTACAGGGGTGATACGCAGTATTTT TRBD2 TRBJ2-3 TRBV5-1 -
CASSGTANYGYTF TGTGCCAGCAGTGGGACAGCTAACTATGGCTACACCTTC - TRBJ1-2 TRBV2 -
CASTGGVYHEQYF TGCGCCAGCACTGGCGGGGTCTACCACGAGCAGTACTTC - TRBJ2-7 TRBV10-1 -
CASSPAGTLNTEAFF TGTGCCAGCTCACCCGCCGGGACACTGAACACTGAAGCTTTCTTT - TRBJ1-1 TRBV18 -
CASSFRRLRLYTEAFF TGTGCCAGCAGTTTCCGGAGACTGCGACTCTACACTGAAGCTTTCTTT - TRBJ1-1 TRBV27 -
CASSADRERAYEQYF TGTGCCAGCAGCGCCGACAGGGAAAGGGCCTACGAGCAGTACTTC TRBD1 TRBJ2-7 TRBV27 -
CASSPAVYNEQFF TGTGCCAGCAGTCCGGCGGTATACAATGAGCAGTTCTTC - TRBJ2-1 TRBV28 -
CASSERQASISYEQYF TGCGCCAGCAGCGAACGACAGGCCTCGATTTCCTACGAGCAGTACTTC - TRBJ2-7 TRBV5-1 -
CASSLVAVGGTQYF TGCGCCAGCAGCTTGGTAGCGGTGGGGGGGACCCAGTACTTC - TRBJ2-5 TRBV5-1 -
CAISATGKGETQYF TGTGCCATCAGTGCGACAGGGAAAGGGGAGACCCAGTACTTC TRBD1 TRBJ2-5 TRBV10-3 -
CASSPERYEQFF TGTGCCAGCTCACCGGAGCGGTATGAGCAGTTCTTC - TRBJ2-1 TRBV18 -
CASRSTANTEAFF TGTGCCAGCAGATCCACAGCGAACACTGAAGCTTTCTTT - TRBJ1-1 TRBV2 -
CAWENRREGVGNQPQHF TGTGCCTGGGAGAACCGCCGAGAGGGGGTTGGCAATCAGCCCCAGCATTTT - TRBJ1-5 TRBV30 -
CAHRLSSYNSPLHF TGTGCCCACAGGCTGAGCTCCTATAATTCACCCCTCCACTTT - TRBJ1-6 TRBV6-1 few
CASSSLDRNYGYTF TGTGCCAGCAGCTCCCTAGACAGGAACTATGGCTACACCTTC - TRBJ1-2 TRBV5-8 -
CASSLDGTGWAQYF TGTGCCAGCAGCTTAGATGGGACAGGGTGGGCCCAGTACTTC TRBD1 TRBJ2-5 TRBV11-2 -
CAASSGGPQPQHF TGTGCCGCCAGCAGCGGGGGGCCTCAGCCCCAGCATTTT - TRBJ1-5 TRBV6-6 -
CASSLDGGAGTDTQYF TGTGCCAGCAGCTTAGACGGGGGGGCGGGCACAGATACGCAGTATTTT TRBD2 TRBJ2-3 TRBV7-3 -
CASSLTPNYGYTF TGTGCCAGCAGCCTTACACCAAACTATGGCTACACCTTC - TRBJ1-2 TRBV7-9 -
CASSTVQSSYNSPLHF TGCGCCAGCAGCACCGTACAGAGCTCCTATAATTCACCCCTCCACTTT - TRBJ1-6 TRBV5-1 -
CASSLGPKGVVYEQYF TGTGCCAGCAGTTTGGGCCCGAAGGGGGTTGTGTACGAGCAGTACTTC - TRBJ2-7 TRBV27 -
CASSETTGTGGRGYTF TGTGCCAGCAGTGAAACCACCGGGACAGGGGGACGTGGCTACACCTTC TRBD1 TRBJ1-2 TRBV6-1 few
CASSLDPPGAYNSPLHF TGTGCCAGCAGCTTAGATCCCCCGGGGGCCTATAATTCACCCCTCCACTTT - TRBJ1-6 TRBV7-9 -
CASSRYGQVPLSAFF TGTGCCAGCAGCAGATACGGACAGGTACCGTTATCAGCTTTCTTT TRBD1 TRBJ1-1 TRBV7-9 once
CASIPQLAGGYNEQFF TGTGCCAGCATCCCCCAACTAGCGGGAGGGTACAATGAGCAGTTCTTC TRBD2 TRBJ2-1 TRBV2 -
CASSETGTANYGYTF TGTGCCAGCAGTGAAACAGGGACGGCTAACTATGGCTACACCTTC - TRBJ1-2 TRBV25-1 -
CASTFAGPGGNKGGNQPQHF TGCGCCAGCACCTTTGCGGGGCCAGGAGGTAACAAAGGGGGCAATCAGCCCCAGCATTTT - TRBJ1-5 TRBV10-1 -
CASSVEYQGTDTQYF TGTGCCAGCAGCGTAGAATATCAGGGAACAGATACGCAGTATTTT - TRBJ2-3 TRBV9 -
CASITTGGSKAFF TGTGCCAGCATAACTACAGGGGGCTCTAAAGCTTTCTTT TRBD1 TRBJ1-1 TRBV6-5 -
CASSLLNTGELFF TGTGCCAGCAGCTTATTAAACACCGGGGAGCTGTTTTTT - TRBJ2-2 TRBV7-6 -
CASSSSVAATSYEQYF TGTGCCAGCAGCTCTTCTGTAGCGGCGACTTCCTACGAGCAGTACTTC - TRBJ2-7 TRBV7-9 -
CASRATGAGELFF TGTGCCAGCAGAGCTACAGGGGCCGGGGAGCTGTTTTTT TRBD1 TRBJ2-2 TRBV6-1 -
CASSLAVAEAFF TGTGCCAGCAGCCTCGCAGTGGCTGAAGCTTTCTTT - TRBJ1-1 TRBV11-2 -
CASSPGNSNQPQHF TGTGCCAGCAGTCCGGGAAATAGCAATCAGCCCCAGCATTTT - TRBJ1-5 TRBV6-5 -
CSAQGAGETQYF TGCAGCGCACAGGGGGCGGGAGAGACCCAGTACTTC TRBD1 TRBJ2-5 TRBV29-1 -